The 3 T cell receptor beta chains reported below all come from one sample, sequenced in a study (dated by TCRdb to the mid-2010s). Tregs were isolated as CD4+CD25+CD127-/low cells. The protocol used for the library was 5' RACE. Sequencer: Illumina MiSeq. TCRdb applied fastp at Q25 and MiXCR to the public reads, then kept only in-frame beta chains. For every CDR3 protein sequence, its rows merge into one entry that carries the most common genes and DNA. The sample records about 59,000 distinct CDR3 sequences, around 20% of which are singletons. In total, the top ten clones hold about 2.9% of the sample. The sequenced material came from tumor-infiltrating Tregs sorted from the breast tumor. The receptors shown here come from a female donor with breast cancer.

The CDR3 region is CASSFGGSAFF. The CDR3 bases are TGTGCCAGCAGCTTTGGGGGTTCAGCTTTCTTT. The gene calls are TRBV7-9 and TRBJ1-1; weak D call: TRBD1 (5 bases). The CDR3 extends over 11 amino acids. Germline assignment: CDR1 SEHNR and CDR2 FQNEAQ (reference sequence). Trimming stripped 3 bases from V and 10 bases from J, with 9 bases between.

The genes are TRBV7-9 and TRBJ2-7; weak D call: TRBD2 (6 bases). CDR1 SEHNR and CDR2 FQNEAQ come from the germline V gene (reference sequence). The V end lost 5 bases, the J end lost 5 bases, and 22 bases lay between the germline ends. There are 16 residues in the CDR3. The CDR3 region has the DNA TGTGCCAGCAGCCCATTAGGGACTCAGAGAGATAACGAGCAGTACTTC. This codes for CASSPLGTQRDNEQYF.

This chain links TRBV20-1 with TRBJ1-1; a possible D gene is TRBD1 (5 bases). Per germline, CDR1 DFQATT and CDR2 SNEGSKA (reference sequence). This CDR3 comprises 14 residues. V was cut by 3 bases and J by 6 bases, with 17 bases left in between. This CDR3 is CSASLGGDGAEAFF. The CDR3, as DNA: TGCAGTGCTAGTCTTGGAGGGGATGGGGCTGAAGCTTTCTTT.